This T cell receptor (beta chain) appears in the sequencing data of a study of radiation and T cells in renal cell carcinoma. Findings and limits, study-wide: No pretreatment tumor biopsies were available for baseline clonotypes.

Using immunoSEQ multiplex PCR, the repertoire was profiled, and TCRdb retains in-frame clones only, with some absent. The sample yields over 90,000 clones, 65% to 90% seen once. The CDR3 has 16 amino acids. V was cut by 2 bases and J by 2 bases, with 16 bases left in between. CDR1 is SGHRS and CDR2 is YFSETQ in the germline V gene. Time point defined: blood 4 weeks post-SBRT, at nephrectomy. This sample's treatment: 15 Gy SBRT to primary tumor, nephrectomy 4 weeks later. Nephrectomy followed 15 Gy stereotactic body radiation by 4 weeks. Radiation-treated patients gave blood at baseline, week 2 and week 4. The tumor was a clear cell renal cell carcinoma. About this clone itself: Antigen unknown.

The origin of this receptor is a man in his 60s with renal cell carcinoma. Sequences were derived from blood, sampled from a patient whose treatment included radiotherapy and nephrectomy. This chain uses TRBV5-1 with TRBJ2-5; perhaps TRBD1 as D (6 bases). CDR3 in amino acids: CASSFGGQGIQETQYF. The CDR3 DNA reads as TGCGCCAGCAGCTTTGGTGGGCAGGGGATACAAGAGACCCAGTACTTC.